What follows describes a single T cell receptor beta chain. Its target is unknown. This record comes from a study of cytomegalovirus exposure and HLA in healthy donors. Study conclusions and caveats: TCR beta chain V- and J-gene trimming was linked, in a later analysis, to a missense variant in DCLRE1C. Later work found that TCR association rates differed between HLA loci; DRB1 had the most and HLA-C the fewest. On later analysis, the bulk of CMV-associated TCR beta chains appeared to be HLA-restricted. Exclusion as indistinguishable affected some V segments, including TRBV6-2 and TRBV6-3.

The PCR ran on 60 Vbeta and 13 Jbeta primers. Data came from immunoSEQ multiplex PCR; TCRdb stores just in-frame clones and leaves some out. The sample holds roughly 150,000 clones, 82% seen once. The CDR3 is 16 residues long. Germline trimming cut 4 bases from V and 4 bases from J; bases unmatched to any gene: 12. In germline, CDR1 is MNHEY, CDR2 SVGAGI. Sequences were obtained from PBMCs. This TCR derives from a girl between 10 and 17 years old in good health and CMV-seropositive. The chain is built from TRBV6-5 and TRBJ2-5; 7 bases map to TRBD2. The CDR3 loop is CASSSEVGGGGETQYF. As DNA, the CDR3 is TGTGCCAGCAGTTCCGAGGTGGGCGGGGGTGGAGAGACCCAGTACTTC.